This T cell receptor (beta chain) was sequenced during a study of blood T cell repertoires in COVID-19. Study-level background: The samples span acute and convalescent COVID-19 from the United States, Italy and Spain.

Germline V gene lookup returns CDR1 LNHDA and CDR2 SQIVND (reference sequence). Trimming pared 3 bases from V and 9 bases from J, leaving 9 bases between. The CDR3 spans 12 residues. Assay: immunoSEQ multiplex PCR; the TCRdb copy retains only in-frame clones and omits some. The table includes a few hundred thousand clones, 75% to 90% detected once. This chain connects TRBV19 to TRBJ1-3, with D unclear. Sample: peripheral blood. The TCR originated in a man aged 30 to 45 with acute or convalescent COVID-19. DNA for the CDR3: TGTGCCAGTAGTATTAGTAGCTCCACCATATATTTT. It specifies CASSISSSTIYF.